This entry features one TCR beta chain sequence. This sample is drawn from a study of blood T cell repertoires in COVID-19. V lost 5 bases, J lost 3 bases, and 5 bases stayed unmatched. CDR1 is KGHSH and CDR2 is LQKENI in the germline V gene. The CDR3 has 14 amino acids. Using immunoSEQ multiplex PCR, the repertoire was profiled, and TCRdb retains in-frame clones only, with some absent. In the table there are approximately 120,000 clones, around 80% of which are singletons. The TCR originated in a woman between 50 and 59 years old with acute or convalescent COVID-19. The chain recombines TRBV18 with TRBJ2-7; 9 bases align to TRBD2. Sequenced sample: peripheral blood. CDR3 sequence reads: CASSSGAGGYEQYF. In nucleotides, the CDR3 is TGTGCCAGCTCAAGCGGAGCGGGAGGCTACGAGCAGTACTTC.